This TCR beta chain was recorded in a study of blood T cell repertoires in COVID-19. Overall study: COVID-19 samples, acute and convalescent, were from the United States, Italy and Spain. T cells, B-cell-depleted T cells, or PBMCs supplied cDNA or gDNA.

Methods used by the authors: For nucleated cells, counts were estimated from reference gene primer amplification. Repertoires were generated with immunoSEQ multiplex PCR, while TCRdb's copy carries only in-frame clones and drops some. That table gives V, J and clone size, and the DNA gave D and trimming. Of 25,000 to 35,000 clones in the sample, nearly 85% were seen once. The CDR3 is 10 residues long. CDR1 and CDR2 from the germline V gene are ENHRY and SYGVKD. V was trimmed by 8 bases and J by 11 bases, leaving 10 bases between them. This chain links TRBV10-3 with TRBJ1-3; tentative D call: TRBD1 (5 bases). The sample taken for sequencing was peripheral blood. The receptor was derived from a man in his sixties or seventies with active COVID-19. CDR3 residues: CAIGRDAIYF. The CDR3 bases are TGTGCCATCGGCAGGGATGCCATATATTTT.